This T cell receptor beta chain was identified during a study of blood T cell repertoires in COVID-19. Germline values: CDR1 MNHEY, CDR2 SMNVEV (reference sequence). Deletions cut 2 bases from V and 5 bases from J, with 15 bases between. The CDR3 is 15 residues long. The repertoire was sequenced with immunoSEQ multiplex PCR; TCRdb's copy has only in-frame clones and lacks some. The sample lists about 140,000 clones, around 90% occurring once. This rearrangement joins TRBV27 to TRBJ2-5; possibly TRBD2 for D (7 bases). Sample: peripheral blood. The clonotype was recovered from a woman at least 80 years old with acute or convalescent COVID-19. The CDR3 is CASSLTGGSWETQYF. In DNA, the CDR3 is TGTGCCAGCAGTTTAACGGGGGGCAGTTGGGAGACCCAGTACTTC.